This T cell receptor beta chain emerged from a study of early T cells in non-severe SARS-CoV-2 infection. Study-wide background: Chains were unpaired, as sequencing was done on bulk RNA from unsorted whole blood.

Unique molecular identifier tags were affixed to discrete cDNA molecules. MiXCR was run by TCRdb on the 5' RACE reads, yielding one entry per CDR3 protein. The sample comprises 53,000 or so distinct CDR3 sequences, roughly an eighth of which are singletons, and roughly 2.5% rests with the top ten. This clonotype was observed a few times. The V and J ends lost 5 bases and 8 bases, in that order; junction bases with no gene match: 7. This CDR3 comprises 14 residues. Germline V lookup: CDR1 SGHTA, CDR2 FQGNSA. This sequence originates from an adult who was a healthcare worker with PCR-confirmed SARS-CoV-2 infection or an uninfected control (not recorded which). The chain joins TRBV7-2 to TRBJ1-4; 8 bases map to TRBD1. Sequenced material: whole blood, taken at baseline. In nucleotides, the CDR3 is TGTGCCAGCAGCAGATCCGGGACAGGCGAAAAACTGTTTTTT. The encoded protein is CASSRSGTGEKLFF.